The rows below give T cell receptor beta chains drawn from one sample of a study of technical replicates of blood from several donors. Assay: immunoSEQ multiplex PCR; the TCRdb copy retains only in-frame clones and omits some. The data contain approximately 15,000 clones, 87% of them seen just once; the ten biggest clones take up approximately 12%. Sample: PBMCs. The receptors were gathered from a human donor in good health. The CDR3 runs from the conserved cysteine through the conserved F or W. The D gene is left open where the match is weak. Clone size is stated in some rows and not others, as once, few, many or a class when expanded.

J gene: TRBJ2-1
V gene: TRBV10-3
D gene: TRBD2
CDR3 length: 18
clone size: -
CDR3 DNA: TGTGCCATCAGTGAATTAACTAGCGGTACCCTTGCGGGCAATGAGCAGTTCTTC
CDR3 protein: CAISELTSGTLAGNEQFF

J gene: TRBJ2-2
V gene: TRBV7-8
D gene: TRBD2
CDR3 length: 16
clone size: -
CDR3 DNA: TGTGCCAGCAGCTTGGGGAGGGCCCGAGGAACCGGGGAGCTGTTTTTT
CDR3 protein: CASSLGRARGTGELFF

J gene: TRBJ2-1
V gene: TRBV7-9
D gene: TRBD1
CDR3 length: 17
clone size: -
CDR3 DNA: TGTGCCAGCAGCGCCCAAACCGGGACAGGGCCCTACAATGAGCAGTTCTTC
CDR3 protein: CASSAQTGTGPYNEQFF

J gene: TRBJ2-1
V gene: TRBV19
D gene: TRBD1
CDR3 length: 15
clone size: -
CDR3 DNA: TGTGCCAGTAGTCCCGGGACAGTCCACTACAATGAGCAGTTCTTC
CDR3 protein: CASSPGTVHYNEQFF

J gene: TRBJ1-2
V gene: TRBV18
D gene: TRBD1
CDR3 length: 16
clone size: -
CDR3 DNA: TGTGCCAGCTCACCAATTTCAGGGACAGCTAACTATGGCTACACCTTC
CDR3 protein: CASSPISGTANYGYTF

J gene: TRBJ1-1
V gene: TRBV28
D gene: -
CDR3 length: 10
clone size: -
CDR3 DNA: TGTGCCAGCAGTTTCAATGAAGCTTTCTTT
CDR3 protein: CASSFNEAFF

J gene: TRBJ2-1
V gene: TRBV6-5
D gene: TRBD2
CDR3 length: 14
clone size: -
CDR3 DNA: TGTGCCAGCAGTTTCCTAGCGGGAGCCTTTCCTCAGTTCTTC
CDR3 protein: CASSFLAGAFPQFF

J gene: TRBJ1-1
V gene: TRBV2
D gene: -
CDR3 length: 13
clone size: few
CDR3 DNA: TGTGCCAGCAGTGTATCACAGAACACTGAAGCTTTCTTT
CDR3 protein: CASSVSQNTEAFF

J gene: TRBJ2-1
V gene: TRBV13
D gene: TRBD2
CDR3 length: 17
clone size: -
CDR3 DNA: TGTGCCAGCAGCCAGCCTCTCGGACTAGCCCTACCAATTGAGCAGTTCTTC
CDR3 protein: CASSQPLGLALPIEQFF

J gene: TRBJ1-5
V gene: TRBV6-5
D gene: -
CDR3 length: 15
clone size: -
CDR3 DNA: TGTGCCAGCAGTTCTAAAGCGGGGTACGGGCAGCCCCAGCATTTT
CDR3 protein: CASSSKAGYGQPQHF

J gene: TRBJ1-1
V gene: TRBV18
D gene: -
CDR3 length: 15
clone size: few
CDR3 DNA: TGTGCCAGCTCACCACGCCAGGGTATGAACACTGAAGCTTTCTTT
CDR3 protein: CASSPRQGMNTEAFF

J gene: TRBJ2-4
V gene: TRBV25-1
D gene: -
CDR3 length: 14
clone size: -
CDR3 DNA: TGTGCCAGCAGTGAAGACAGTCCTAAAAACATTCAGTACTTC
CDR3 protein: CASSEDSPKNIQYF

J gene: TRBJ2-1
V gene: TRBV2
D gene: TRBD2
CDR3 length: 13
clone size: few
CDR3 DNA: TGTGCCAACATGGGACTAGCGGGGAATGAGCAGTTCTTC
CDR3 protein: CANMGLAGNEQFF

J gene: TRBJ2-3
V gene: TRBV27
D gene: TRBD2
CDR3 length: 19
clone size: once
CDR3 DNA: TGTGCCAGCAGTTTAAGGGTTCGGCTAGCGGGAGGGGGTGGAGATACGCAGTATTTT
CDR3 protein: CASSLRVRLAGGGGDTQYF

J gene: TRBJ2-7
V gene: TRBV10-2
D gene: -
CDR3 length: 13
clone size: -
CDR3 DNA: TGCGCCAGCAGTAGCAGCGGCGCCTACGAGCAGTACTTC
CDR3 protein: CASSSSGAYEQYF

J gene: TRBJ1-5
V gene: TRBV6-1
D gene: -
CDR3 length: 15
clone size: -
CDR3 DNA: TGTGCCAGCAGTGAAGGTGGAGGCGGCAATCAGCCCCAGCATTTT
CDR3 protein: CASSEGGGGNQPQHF

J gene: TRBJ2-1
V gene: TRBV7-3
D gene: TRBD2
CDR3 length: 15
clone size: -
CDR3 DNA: TGTGCCAGCAGCCCGAGCGGGAGTGTCAACAATGAGCAGTTCTTC
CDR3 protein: CASSPSGSVNNEQFF

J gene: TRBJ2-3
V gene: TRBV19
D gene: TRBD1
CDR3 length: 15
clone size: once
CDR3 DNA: TGTGCCAGTAGTCCCATACAGGGGGGAGCAGATACGCAGTATTTT
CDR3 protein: CASSPIQGGADTQYF

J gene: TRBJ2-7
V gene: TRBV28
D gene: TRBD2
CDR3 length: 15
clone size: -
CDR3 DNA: TGTGCCAGCAGTACTGGACTAGCGGGGAAGTACGAGCAGTACTTC
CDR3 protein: CASSTGLAGKYEQYF

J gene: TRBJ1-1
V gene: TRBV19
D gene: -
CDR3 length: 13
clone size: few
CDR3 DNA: TGTGCCAGTAAAACCCAGGGGAGCACTGAAGCTTTCTTT
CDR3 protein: CASKTQGSTEAFF

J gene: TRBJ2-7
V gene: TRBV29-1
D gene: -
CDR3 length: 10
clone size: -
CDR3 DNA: TGCAGCGTGGGCGGGCACGAGCAGTACTTC
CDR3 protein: CSVGGHEQYF

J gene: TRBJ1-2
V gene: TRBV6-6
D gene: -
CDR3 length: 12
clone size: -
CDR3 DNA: TGTGCCAGCAGCGACAGGTTCTATGGCTACACCTTC
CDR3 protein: CASSDRFYGYTF

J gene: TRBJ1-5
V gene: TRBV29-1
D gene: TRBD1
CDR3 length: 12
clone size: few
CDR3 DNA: TGCAGCGTACGACAGGGGGGTCAGCCCCAGCATTTT
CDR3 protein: CSVRQGGQPQHF

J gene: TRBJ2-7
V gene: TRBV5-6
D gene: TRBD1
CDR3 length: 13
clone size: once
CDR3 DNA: TGTGCCAGCAGCTGGGACAGGGGATACGAACAGTACTTC
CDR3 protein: CASSWDRGYEQYF

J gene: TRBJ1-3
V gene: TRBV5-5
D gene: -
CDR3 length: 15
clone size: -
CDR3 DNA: TGTGCCAGCAGCTTGGATAGGGGCTCTGGAAACACCATATATTTT
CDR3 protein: CASSLDRGSGNTIYF

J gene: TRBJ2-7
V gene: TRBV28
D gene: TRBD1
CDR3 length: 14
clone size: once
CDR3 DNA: TGTGCCAGCAGTTTTAGGACAGGGAGGAACGAGCAGTACTTC
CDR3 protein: CASSFRTGRNEQYF

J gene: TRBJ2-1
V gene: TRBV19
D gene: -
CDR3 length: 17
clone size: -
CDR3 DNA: TGTGCCAGTAGTATGGAAACGGGAGTGTCTCCCTACAATGAGCAGTTCTTC
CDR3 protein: CASSMETGVSPYNEQFF

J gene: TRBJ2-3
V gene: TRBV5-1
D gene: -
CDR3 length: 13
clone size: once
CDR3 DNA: TGCGCCAGCAGCTTGGGAGGAGTAGATACGCAGTATTTT
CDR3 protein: CASSLGGVDTQYF

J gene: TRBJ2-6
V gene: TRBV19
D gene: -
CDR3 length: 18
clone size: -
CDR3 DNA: TGTGCCAGTTCCTGGTCCGACCCACGGAGGTCTGGGGCCAACGTCCTGACTTTC
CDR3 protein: CASSWSDPRRSGANVLTF

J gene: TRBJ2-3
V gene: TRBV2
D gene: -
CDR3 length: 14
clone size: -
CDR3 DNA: TGTGCCAGCAGTGAATCGGCAGGTACAGATACGCAGTATTTT
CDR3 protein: CASSESAGTDTQYF

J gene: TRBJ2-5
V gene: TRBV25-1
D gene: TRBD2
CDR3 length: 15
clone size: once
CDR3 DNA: TGTGCCAGCAGTGAAAGGGGACTAGCGGGAGAGACCCAGTACTTC
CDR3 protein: CASSERGLAGETQYF

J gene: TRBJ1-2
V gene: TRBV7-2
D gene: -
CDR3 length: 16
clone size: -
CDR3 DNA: TGTGCCAGCAGCTTATGGTCAGGGGCAGGGGACGATGGCTACACCTTC
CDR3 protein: CASSLWSGAGDDGYTF

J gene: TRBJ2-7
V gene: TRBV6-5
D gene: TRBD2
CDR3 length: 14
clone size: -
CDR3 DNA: TGTGCCAGCAGGGGAGCGGGAAGCTCCTACGAGCAGTACTTC
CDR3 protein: CASRGAGSSYEQYF

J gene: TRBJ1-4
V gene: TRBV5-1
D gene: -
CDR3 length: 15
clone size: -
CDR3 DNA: TGCGCCAGCAGCTACGGGGGGGGCTGGAGTGAAAAACTGTTTTTT
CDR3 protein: CASSYGGGWSEKLFF

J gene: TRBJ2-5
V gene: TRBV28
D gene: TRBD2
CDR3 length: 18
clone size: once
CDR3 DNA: TGTGCCAGCAGTTTCGGGGGGACTAGCGGGAGATTGTCGGAGACCCAGTACTTC
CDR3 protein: CASSFGGTSGRLSETQYF

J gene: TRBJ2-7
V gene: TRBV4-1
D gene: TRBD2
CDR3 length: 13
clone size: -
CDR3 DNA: TGCGCCAGCAGCCTCGGGAGGGACTACGAGCAGTACTTC
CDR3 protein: CASSLGRDYEQYF

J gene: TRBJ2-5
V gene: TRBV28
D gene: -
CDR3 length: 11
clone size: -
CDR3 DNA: TGTGCCAGCAGTAGCTGGGAGACCCAGTACTTC
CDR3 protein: CASSSWETQYF

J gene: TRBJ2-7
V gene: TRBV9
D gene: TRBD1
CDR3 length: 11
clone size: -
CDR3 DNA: TGTGCCAGCGGGACAGACTACGAGCAGTACTTC
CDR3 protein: CASGTDYEQYF

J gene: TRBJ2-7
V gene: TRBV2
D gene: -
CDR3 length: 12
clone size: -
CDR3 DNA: TGTGCCAGCAGGAGCGACAGTAACGAGCAGTACTTC
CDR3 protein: CASRSDSNEQYF

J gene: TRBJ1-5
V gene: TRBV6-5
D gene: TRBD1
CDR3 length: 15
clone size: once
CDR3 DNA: TGTGCCAGCAGTCCGACAGGGGTCGGCAATCAGCCCCAGCATTTT
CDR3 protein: CASSPTGVGNQPQHF

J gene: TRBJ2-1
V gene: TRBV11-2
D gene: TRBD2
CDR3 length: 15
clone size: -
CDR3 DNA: TGTGCCAGCAGCAACTTAGCGGGAGGCTACAATGAGCAGTTCTTC
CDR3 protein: CASSNLAGGYNEQFF

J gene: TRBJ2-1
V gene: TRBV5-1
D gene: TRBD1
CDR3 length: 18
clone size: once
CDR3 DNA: TGCGCCAGCAGCTTGGGCAGGGGGCTGGACGGGGTCTACAATGAGCAGTTCTTC
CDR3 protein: CASSLGRGLDGVYNEQFF

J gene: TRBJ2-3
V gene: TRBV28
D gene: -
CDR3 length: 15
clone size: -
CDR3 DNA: TGTGCCAGCAGTTTTGTAGGGAGTGGCGCAGATACGCAGTATTTT
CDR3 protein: CASSFVGSGADTQYF

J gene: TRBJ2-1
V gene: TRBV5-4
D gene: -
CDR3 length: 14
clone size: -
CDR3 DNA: TGTGCCAGCAGCTTGGGGCTAGCCGGAGATGAGCAGTTCTTC
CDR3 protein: CASSLGLAGDEQFF

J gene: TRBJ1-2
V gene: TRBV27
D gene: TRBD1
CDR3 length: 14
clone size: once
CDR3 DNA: TGTGCCAGCAGTTCCAACAGGGGGCTCTTAGGCTACACCTTC
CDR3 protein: CASSSNRGLLGYTF